This T cell receptor (beta chain) appears in the sequencing data of a study of STAT5B mutations in CD4+ large granular lymphocyte leukemia. V was pared by 4 bases and J by 3 bases, with 10 bases between. This CDR3 spans 13 amino acids. Germline V gene data show CDR1 as SGHRS and CDR2 as YFSETQ. Whole-study results and caveats: Patient cell sources varied; 6 or 7 CD4-sorted samples entered the clonality comparison.

On this clone itself: The target antigen is unknown.

Per the original data handling: The detection floor for productive clonotype frequency was 2.59 x 10-5. Assay used: immunoSEQ multiplex PCR; TCRdb lists only in-frame clones, some missing. The D gene and trimming were derived from the DNA, and the V and J assignments and clone size from that table. In the table there are about 4,100 clones, over 60% of which are singletons. The sequenced sample consisted of PBMCs. This rearrangement joins TRBV5-1 to TRBJ1-2; D is uncertain. The clonotype was recovered from a man aged 70 or older with CD4+ T-cell large granular lymphocyte leukemia. CDR3 amino acids: CASSQESDYGYTF. DNA of the CDR3: TGCGCCAGCAGCCAAGAGTCGGACTATGGCTACACCTTC.